This T cell receptor beta chain was captured by sequencing in a study of blood T cells in healthy people across ages. The CDR3 has 17 residues. A J-beta primer mix and a sample-barcoded 5' primer were used in a second PCR of roughly 7 to 12 cycles. TCRdb reanalysed the 5' RACE reads using MiXCR and keeps one entry per CDR3 protein. The table has about 800,000 distinct CDR3 sequences, 20% to 25% seen once. These records were also assigned to another study, of T cells of mothers and their children. That study reports: The yield was over 8.5 million TCR beta CDR3 reads from each mother and some 3 million from each child.

Sequencing input: blood. This chain connects TRBV21-1 to TRBJ2-6. TRBV21-1 is an annotated pseudogene. The TCR comes from a boy aged 5-17 years in good health. The CDR3 nucleotides are TGTGCCAGCAGCAAAGTGGGCAGGACGTCTGGGGCCAACGTCCTGACTTTC. Translation: CASSKVGRTSGANVLTF.